Given below is one T cell receptor beta chain in context. The source of the sample is a study of Ad26.COV2.S vaccination and SARS-CoV-2 variants. Study-level background: Ad26.COV2.S given intramuscularly, once or twice 56 days apart.

The CDR3 totals 15 residues. V was cut by 1 base and J by 1 base, with 11 bases left in between. The germline V gene has CDR1 SGHRS and CDR2 YFSETQ. Assay used: immunoSEQ multiplex PCR; TCRdb lists only in-frame clones, some missing. Of fewer than 800,000 clones in the sample, around 90% were seen once. Treatment: about 20 received Ad26.COV2.S at low or high dose, single or two shots; several received placebo; per-sample allocation not given. Each sample was drawn 63 days after the first injection (of vaccine or placebo). The sequence was collected from a person between 18 and 60 years old who received the Ad26.COV2.S COVID-19 vaccine or a placebo. The source was peripheral blood, collected in a trial of Ad26.COV2.S vaccine versus placebo. The chain carries TRBV5-1 and TRBJ1-1; maybe TRBD1 (6 bases). The CDR3 loop is CASSLTPGENTEAFF. The CDR3 nucleotides read TGCGCCAGCAGCTTGACCCCAGGGGAGAACACTGAAGCTTTCTTT.